This section outlines one TCR beta chain sequence together with its context. This clonotype was counted only a few times. Its target antigen remains unknown. No much larger clone is present one base from it, and per-base qualities are unavailable. The data derive from a study of blood T cells in healthy people across ages (dated by TCRdb to the mid-2010s). Regarding the study in general: In model experiments, template switching captured roughly one uniquely barcoded TCR beta cDNA molecule for every two T cells. Donors of different ages were randomly distributed across sequencing lanes to avoid experimental bias. Using deep sequencing normalized with unique cDNA molecular identifiers, the study measured how TCR beta repertoire diversity changes with age. Using the same blood draw, the study looked at two additional independent replicas of 1 million unique cDNA reads for two donors, one aged 18 to 30 and the other aged 80 or older. Four age groups were formed from the donors: young (average approximately 15 years), middle-aged (just under 40), aged (62) and long-lived (roughly 81).

V and J are truncated by 8 bases and 7 bases respectively, leaving an intervening sequence of 20 bases. From its cysteine to its phenylalanine, the CDR3 spans 15 amino acids. Only CDR3 DNA is held: 45 bases, read in frame from base 1. CDR1 is given as MGHDK and CDR2 as SYGVNS, both from the germline V gene. Preparation of the library involved 5' RACE. The instrument given in TCRdb is Illumina HiSeq 2500. The second PCR ran for roughly 6 to 11 cycles and used a J-beta primer mix along with a sample-barcoded 5' primer. A unique molecular identifier was introduced onto each TCR beta cDNA molecule by a template-switch 5' adaptor carrying 12 random nucleotides. Each sample yielded at least 3 million CDR3-containing paired-end reads. All of the RNA was converted into first-strand cDNA using the Mint cDNA synthesis kit, with a TRBC-specific oligonucleotide serving as the primer. Following uracil-DNA glycosylase treatment, all cDNA underwent a first 18-cycle PCR with the universal primers M1SS and BC2_uni_R. Concerning the study's data processing: Normalization of each sample was performed by random selection of 1 million high-quality reads, each carrying a distinct molecular identifier. Instead of being binned into consensus sequences, reads with shared molecular identifiers were discarded. CDR3 identification, clonotype clustering and error correction used MiTCR with a Q25 quality threshold and the strictest error-elimination algorithm. A nonparametric unseen species model using Euler transformation provided a lower-bound estimate of total TCR beta diversity. TCRdb applied fastp at Q25 and MiXCR to the public reads, then kept only in-frame beta chains. A single entry per CDR3 protein holds the most common genes and DNA from its merged rows. In this record, the V and J calls reflect TCRdb's handling and not the investigators' own analysis. Recorded for this sample are about 1.4 million distinct CDR3 sequences; around 55% of them occurred a single time. The leading ten clones occupy more than 6% of the sample.

What the authors observed across the whole study: As age increased, observed TCR beta diversity per million T cells dropped in a roughly linear way, and a significant reduction was already evident by age around 41. Bulk unsorted PBMC profiling prevented conclusive comparison of naive and antigen-experienced compartments. A strong correlation was found between observed TCR beta diversity and the percentage of naive T cells measured by flow cytometry. Because donor CMV infection status was unknown, age-related changes in expanded clonotypes were potentially confounded. Estimates of total diversity based on one million sequenced T cells were regarded as lower bounds and as underestimates. Compared with the aged group, the long-lived group had more naive CD4+ T cells, fewer expanded clones and increased TCR diversity, a pattern suggesting age selection.

The 40 or so donors, aged about 6 to 95 years, were systemically healthy Caucasian individuals from Russia. Ten milliliters of peripheral blood were collected from each donor into EDTA-treated Vacutainer tubes. Ficoll-Paque density-gradient centrifugation was used to isolate PBMCs, with at least 6.5 million per sample. Trizol reagent was used to extract total RNA from PBMCs, with at least 5.5 micrograms per sample. For every donor, an aliquot of PBMCs went through flow cytometry to measure the percentages of naive CD45RAhigh/CD27high T cells. Sequencing was performed on blood. The source is a young man in good health. Rearrangement joined TRBV25-1 to TRBJ1-4, and possibly TRBD1, on 5 matching bases. The DNA reads as follows: TGTGCCAGCTCCCCCGTCAGGGCTGGTGGTGAAAAACTGTTTTTT. It encodes CASSPVRAGGEKLFF.